Only one count was recorded for the clone carrying this T cell receptor beta chain. What it binds is unknown. This sample includes further DNA sequences coding for the same CDR3. Replicate PCRs run on sorted subsets employed approximately 0.2 ug DNA, around 31,000 T cell genomes. Assay used: immunoSEQ multiplex PCR; TCRdb lists only in-frame clones, some missing. The table lists about 1.9 million clones, around 95% of them singletons. The ends were cut back, 0 bases at V and 5 bases at J, with 5 bases in the middle. The germline gives CDR1 MNHEY, CDR2 SMNVEV (reference sequence). The CDR3 is 13 amino acids. The data belong to a study of shared clonotypes between healthy human individuals. Study-level findings and limits: Generation probabilities of non-shared clonotypes were lower (relative to those shared by all four donors). A small donor pool kept down the genetic and exposure-history diversity that was represented.

Positive CCR7 selection of CD45RO-negative cells yielded the naive CD8 cells, and terminally differentiated effector memory CD45RA+ cells were excluded. The gene calls are TRBV27 and TRBJ2-1; no reliable D call. Sequencing was carried out using naive CD8+ T cells from PBMCs. The receptor was isolated from a young man in good health. Some clones in this sample may be carry-over from other donors' samples. CDR3 in amino acids: CASSLSRNNEQFF. The CDR3 DNA sequence: TGTGCCAGCAGTTTATCTAGAAACAATGAGCAGTTCTTC.